Following are 27 T cell receptor beta chains from one sample sequenced in a study of T cells after yellow fever vaccination. TCRdb used MiXCR to reprocess the 5' RACE reads, holding one entry per CDR3 protein. The table shows around 200,000 distinct CDR3 sequences, with about 11% occurring only once. Sequences were derived from CD8+ T cells sorted from PBMCs, sampled 15 days after the yellow fever booster vaccination. All receptors derive from a man aged 18 to 30 who received the YFV17D yellow fever vaccine.

This clonotype appeared many times. The rearrangement uses TRBV4-1 and TRBJ2-5; D is unresolved. CDR3 length: 12 residues. Germline CDR1 reads MGHRA; CDR2 reads YSYEKL. Between the trimmed V and J ends, which lost 0 bases and 5 bases, there was a span of 4 bases. CDR3 coding DNA: TGCGCCAGCAGCCAAGATCTGGAGACCCAGTACTTC. This encodes CASSQDLETQYF.

The chain uses TRBV15 and TRBJ1-2; TRBD1 agrees at 7 bases. CDR1 and CDR2 from the germline V gene are LNHNV and YYDKDF (reference sequence). The V and J ends lost 1 base and 4 bases, in that order; junction bases with no gene match: 3. The CDR3 spans 14 residues. The CDR3: CATSRGTGVYGYTF. In DNA form, the CDR3 reads TGTGCCACCAGCAGAGGGACAGGCGTCTATGGCTACACCTTC.

A few counts support this clonotype. The V call is TRBV6-1, the J call TRBJ2-1; D unresolved. Germline-derived CDR1 and CDR2 are MNHNS and SASEGT. Trimming removed 2 bases from V and 9 bases from J, with 14 bases in between. This CDR3 comprises 14 residues. CDR3 in amino acids: CASSERVGWGEQFF. In DNA form, the CDR3 reads TGTGCCAGCAGTGAACGGGTCGGGTGGGGTGAGCAGTTCTTC.

This clonotype was counted a few times. This rearrangement joins TRBV2 to TRBJ2-3; D gene ambiguous. V was shortened by 2 bases and J by 3 bases, with 9 bases between the two germline ends. This CDR3 contains 14 residues. Germline CDR1 is SNHLY and CDR2 is FYNNEI. In DNA form, the CDR3 reads TGTGCCAGCAGTGAACCCGGCCAAACAGATACGCAGTATTTT. Its translation: CASSEPGQTDTQYF.

The rearrangement links TRBV12-5 to TRBJ2-5; TRBD2 aligns across 9 bases. With 1 base clipped from V and 5 bases from J, the junction kept 11 bases outside the gene matches. Germline CDR1 LGHNT, CDR2 FRNRAP. CDR3 length: 17 amino acids. The chain's CDR3 is CASGLGLAGPGGETQYF. The CDR3 coding sequence is TGTGCTAGTGGTTTGGGTCTAGCGGGGCCCGGGGGGGAGACCCAGTACTTC.

This chain uses TRBV9 with TRBJ2-3; 7 nucleotides line up with TRBD2. V dropped 3 bases and J dropped 6; count of bases not matched to a gene: 16. Germline loops: CDR1 SGDLS, CDR2 YYNGEE. The CDR3 extends over 17 amino acids. The CDR3 DNA sequence: TGTGCCAGCAGCGAGACGGGCCTAGGAGCGGGGTTCGATACGCAGTATTTT. This encodes CASSETGLGAGFDTQYF.

A few counts support this clonotype. The chain employs TRBV9 and TRBJ2-3; D is ambiguous. Trimming shortened V by 4 bases and J by 4 bases, and 19 bases separated the two germline ends. This CDR3 spans 16 amino acids. In germline, CDR1 is SGDLS, CDR2 YYNGEE. CDR3 nucleotides: TGTGCCAGCAGCCTCAGAGATGGGGTCGGAGCAGATACGCAGTATTTT. This codes for CASSLRDGVGADTQYF.

The sample holds a few counts of this clonotype. This chain uses TRBV9 with TRBJ2-7; D is undetermined. Germline CDR1 SGDLS, CDR2 YYNGEE. The CDR3 covers 14 residues. The V end was cut by 0 bases, the J end by 5 bases, with 12 bases between. Written as DNA, the CDR3 is TGTGCCAGCAGCGTAGGTGTATTTATCCACGAGCAGTACTTC. This sequence encodes CASSVGVFIHEQYF. The full variable domain, in which reference TRBV9 and TRBJ2-7 provide the parts outside the CDR3, is DSGVTQTPKHLITATGQRVTLRCSPRSGDLSVYWYQQSLDQGLQFLIQYYNGEERAKGNILERFSAQQFPDLHSELNLSSLELGDSALYFCASSVGVFIHEQYFGPGTRLTVT.

This clonotype was found a few times. The rearrangement links TRBV5-6 to TRBJ2-1, with unresolved D. CDR1 SGHDT and CDR2 YYEEEE come from the germline V gene. This CDR3 spans 16 amino acids. The V and J ends lost 0 bases and 0 bases respectively, with 10 bases between them. Here the CDR3 DNA reads TGTGCCAGCAGCTTGGTACCGCTTAGCTCCTACAATGAGCAGTTCTTC. It is translated as CASSLVPLSSYNEQFF. The entire variable domain, with the rest obtained from reference TRBV5-6 and TRBJ2-1, is as follows: DAGVTQSPTHLIKTRGQQVTLRCSPKSGHDTVSWYQQALGQGPQFIFQYYEEEERQRGNFPDRFSGHQFPNYSSELNVNALLLGDSALYLCASSLVPLSSYNEQFFGPGTRLTVL.

There are many counts of this clonotype. The J gene is TRBJ1-3, the V gene TRBV11-2, with D uncertain. Germline lookup yields CDR1 SGHAT and CDR2 FQNNGV. V gave up 10 bases and J gave up 0 bases, with 13 bases separating them. The CDR3 totals 14 residues. DNA for the CDR3: TGTGCCACCCGAGGAGGCTCCTCTGGAAACACCATATATTTT. Amino acids: CATRGGSSGNTIYF.

V usage is TRBV5-6 and J usage is TRBJ2-3; D uncertain. CDR1 and CDR2 (germline): SGHDT, YYEEEE. V was pared by 0 bases and J by 2 bases, with 7 bases between. The CDR3 sequence is 14 residues long. The chain's CDR3 is CASSLVSVTDTQYF. CDR3 nucleotides: TGTGCCAGCAGCTTGGTCAGCGTCACAGATACGCAGTATTTT.

This clonotype was detected only a few times. The chain is built from TRBV14 and TRBJ2-1, with 10 bases lining up with TRBD1. V lost 2 bases, J lost 8 bases, and 9 bases stayed unmatched. Germline CDR1 reads SGHDN; CDR2 reads FVKESK. This CDR3 is built from 16 residues. CDR3 nucleotides: TGTGCCAGCAGCCAATTCGTTGGGGACAGGGGCCATGAGCAGTTCTTC. Translating gives CASSQFVGDRGHEQFF.

The chain recombines TRBV6-1 with TRBJ2-7; tentatively, D is TRBD1 (5 bases). V gave up 2 bases and J gave up 4 bases, with 15 bases separating them. This CDR3 region has 15 residues. CDR1 is MNHNS, CDR2 SASEGT, per germline. The CDR3 sequence: CASSEWRGAGYEQYF. In DNA form, the CDR3 reads TGTGCCAGCAGTGAATGGCGTGGGGCAGGGTACGAGCAGTACTTC.

This clonotype was seen more than once but under ten times. This chain connects TRBV5-1 to TRBJ2-1; 9 bases fit TRBD1. Germline-derived CDR1 and CDR2 are SGHRS and YFSETQ. The CDR3 spans 20 residues. V gave up 3 bases and J gave up 2 bases; unmatched junction bases: 18. The CDR3 bases are TGCGCCAGCAGCTCAGGCGTCCCGGGACAGGGTGGGGACCCCTACAATGAGCAGTTCTTC. Its translation is CASSSGVPGQGGDPYNEQFF.

This clonotype was counted many times. This sequence joins TRBV5-6 and TRBJ2-5; D call uncertain. The CDR3 is made up of 11 amino acids. The V gene's germline CDR1 is SGHDT and CDR2 YYEEEE. Trimming took off 1 base at V and 4 bases at J, with 2 bases between the two ends. The CDR3 DNA reads as TGTGCCAGCAGCTTGAGAGAGACCCAGTACTTC. It yields the protein CASSLRETQYF.

This chain uses TRBV12-3 or TRBV12-4 with TRBJ2-2; 7 bases fit TRBD1. Trimming removed 5 bases from V and 6 bases from J; junction bases left unmatched: 6. The CDR3 totals 14 residues. The chain's CDR3 is CASSGDRASGELFF. The CDR3 DNA reads as TGTGCCAGCAGTGGAGACAGGGCGTCCGGGGAGCTGTTTTTT.

The V and J genes are TRBV21-1 and TRBJ2-7; the DNA was not used to check the table's D call, TRBD1. TRBV21-1 is annotated as a pseudogene. The length of the CDR3 is 15 residues. The CDR3 reads CASSKVDRGRHEQYV. Here the CDR3 DNA reads TGTGCCAGCAGCAAAGTGGACAGGGGTCGGCACGAGCAGTACGTC.

This clonotype turned up a few times. This chain connects TRBV7-9 to TRBJ1-5; D gene unclear. The V end lost 5 bases, the J end lost 2 bases, and 13 bases lay between the germline ends. Germline loops: CDR1 SEHNR, CDR2 FQNEAQ (reference sequence). This CDR3 has 15 residues. The CDR3 spells CASSSETWGNQPQHF. The CDR3, as DNA: TGTGCCAGCAGCAGCGAAACCTGGGGCAATCAGCCCCAGCATTTT.

This clonotype showed up just a few times. V is TRBV4-1 and J is TRBJ2-3; a possible D gene is TRBD2 (6 bases). Deletions cut 8 bases from V and 2 bases from J, with 14 bases between. The germline V gene encodes CDR1 MGHRA and CDR2 YSYEKL. The CDR3 runs to 14 residues. Here the CDR3 DNA reads TGCGCCAGCGGGATACGGGACTCCACAGATACGCAGTATTTT. Protein: CASGIRDSTDTQYF.

This clonotype has just a few counts. V gene TRBV12-3 or TRBV12-4 combines with J gene TRBJ1-1, with 9 bases identical to TRBD1. Trimming at V came to 6 bases and at J to 7 bases, leaving 6 bases not matched to a gene. The CDR3 runs 13 residues. This CDR3 is CASRGTGPIEAFF. In DNA form, the CDR3 reads TGTGCCAGCAGGGGGACAGGGCCCATTGAAGCTTTCTTT.

The V gene is TRBV7-9, the J gene TRBJ2-5, with 8 positions matching TRBD2. The CDR3 spans 13 residues. Germline V gene sequence: CDR1 SEHNR, CDR2 FQNEAQ (reference sequence). The V segment lost 7 bases and the J segment 4 bases; nucleotides outside the gene matches: 5. The DNA for the CDR3 is TGTGCCAGCACCCCGGGGGGGCCAGAGACCCAGTACTTC. Protein: CASTPGGPETQYF.

This clonotype has only a few counts. The V and J genes are TRBV12-3 or TRBV12-4 and TRBJ2-2, with unresolved D. V was shortened by 4 bases and J by 4 bases, with 4 bases between the two germline ends. The CDR3 contains 12 residues. The CDR3 DNA reads as TGTGCCAGCAGTTGGGGCACCGGGGAGCTGTTTTTT. The encoded protein is CASSWGTGELFF.

This clonotype showed up just a few times. The chain is built from TRBV6-5 and TRBJ1-5; D is unresolved. Germline V CDR1 and CDR2: MNHEY, SVGAGI. The CDR3 covers 12 residues. Trimming took 5 bases from V and 6 from J, leaving 8 bases between them. The CDR3 nucleotides are TGTGCCAGCAGTGTCCCAGGTCAGCCCCAGCATTTT. This encodes CASSVPGQPQHF.

The V gene is TRBV3-1, the J gene TRBJ1-5; D remains unclear. Germline V gene sequence: CDR1 LGHDT, CDR2 YNNKEL (reference sequence). V was clipped by 5 bases and J by 3 bases, with 14 bases between them. This CDR3 is built from 15 residues. The CDR3 region is CASSADQDLNQPQHF. The CDR3 nucleotides read TGTGCCAGCAGCGCCGACCAGGACCTCAATCAGCCCCAGCATTTT.

Many counts were recorded for this clonotype. This chain uses TRBV19 with TRBJ1-5, with TRBD1 matching over 8 bases. Germline V gene sequence: CDR1 LNHDA, CDR2 SQIVND (reference sequence). CDR3 size: 14 residues. Trimming at V came to 5 bases and at J to 6 bases, leaving 6 bases not matched to a gene. In DNA, the CDR3 is TGTGCCAGTAGTCCCAGGGGGCTGGGTCAGCCCCAGCATTTT. Translating gives CASSPRGLGQPQHF.

The chain couples TRBV4-1 to TRBJ2-3; D is uncertain. This CDR3 is 15 amino acids long. Germline V gene lookup returns CDR1 MGHRA and CDR2 YSYEKL. V was cut by 6 bases and J by 0 bases, with 13 bases left in between. This chain's CDR3 is CASRNRPVSTDTQYF. In DNA form, the CDR3 reads TGCGCCAGCAGGAACCGACCGGTAAGCACAGATACGCAGTATTTT.

This sequence joins TRBV5-1 and TRBJ2-2, with TRBD1 as a possible D gene (5 bases). V lost 0 bases to trimming and J lost 4 bases, with 13 bases between them. In germline, CDR1 is SGHRS, CDR2 YFSETQ. The CDR3 runs 16 residues. In nucleotides, the CDR3 is TGCGCCAGCAGCTTGGCCTTAGGGGCTAGCACCGGGGAGCTGTTTTTT. This gives the protein CASSLALGASTGELFF.